This TCR beta chain emerged from a study of blood T cell repertoires in COVID-19. Germline CDR1 and CDR2: SNHLY and FYNNEI. The junction had 9 bases not matched to a gene; V was cut back by 6 bases and J by 2 bases. This CDR3 contains 15 residues. In the source study's methods: Nucleated cell number was recorded as an estimate derived from reference gene primer amplification. Profiling relied on immunoSEQ multiplex PCR, and the TCRdb table lists in-frame clones only, not all of them. That table supplies the V and J calls and clone size; D and trimming were determined from the DNA. Among approximately 180,000 clones, approximately 85% were seen once, and the ten largest hold over 9.5%.

The chain employs TRBV2 and TRBJ2-5; 7 nucleotides align to TRBD2. The receptor was derived from a human donor with active or convalescent COVID-19. The donor label of this sample is uncertain. Sequencing used peripheral blood. This CDR3 is CASSAPGTKQETQYF. The CDR3 bases are TGTGCCAGCAGCGCCCCCGGGACTAAGCAAGAGACCCAGTACTTC.